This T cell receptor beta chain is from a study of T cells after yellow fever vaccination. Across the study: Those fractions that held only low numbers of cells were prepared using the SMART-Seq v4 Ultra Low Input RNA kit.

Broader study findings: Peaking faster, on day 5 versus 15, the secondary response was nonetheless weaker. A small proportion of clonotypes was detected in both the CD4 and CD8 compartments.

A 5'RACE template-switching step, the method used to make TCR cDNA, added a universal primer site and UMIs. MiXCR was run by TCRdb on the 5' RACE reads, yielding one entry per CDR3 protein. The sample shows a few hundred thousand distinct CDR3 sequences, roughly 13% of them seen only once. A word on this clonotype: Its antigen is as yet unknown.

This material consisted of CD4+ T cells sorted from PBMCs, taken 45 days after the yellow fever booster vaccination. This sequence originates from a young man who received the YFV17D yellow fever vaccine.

CDR3 in amino acids: CASSFLAAEQYF. CDR3 DNA sequence: TGTGCCAGCAGTTTCCTAGCGGCCGAGCAGTACTTC. The chain has TRBV7-2 and TRBJ2-7; 7 bases match TRBD2. The V and J ends lost 6 bases and 6 bases, in that order; junction bases with no gene match: 5. The germline gives CDR1 SGHTA, CDR2 FQGNSA. The CDR3 consists of 12 residues.